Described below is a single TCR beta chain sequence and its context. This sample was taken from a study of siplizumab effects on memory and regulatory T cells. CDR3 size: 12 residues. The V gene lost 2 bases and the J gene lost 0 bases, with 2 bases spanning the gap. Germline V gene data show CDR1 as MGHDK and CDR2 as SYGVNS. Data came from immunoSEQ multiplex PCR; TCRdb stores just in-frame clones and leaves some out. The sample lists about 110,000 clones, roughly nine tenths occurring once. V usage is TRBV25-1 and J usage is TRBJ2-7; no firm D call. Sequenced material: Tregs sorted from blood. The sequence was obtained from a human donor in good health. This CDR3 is CASSEVSYEQYF. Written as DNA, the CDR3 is TGTGCCAGCAGTGAAGTCTCCTACGAGCAGTACTTC.